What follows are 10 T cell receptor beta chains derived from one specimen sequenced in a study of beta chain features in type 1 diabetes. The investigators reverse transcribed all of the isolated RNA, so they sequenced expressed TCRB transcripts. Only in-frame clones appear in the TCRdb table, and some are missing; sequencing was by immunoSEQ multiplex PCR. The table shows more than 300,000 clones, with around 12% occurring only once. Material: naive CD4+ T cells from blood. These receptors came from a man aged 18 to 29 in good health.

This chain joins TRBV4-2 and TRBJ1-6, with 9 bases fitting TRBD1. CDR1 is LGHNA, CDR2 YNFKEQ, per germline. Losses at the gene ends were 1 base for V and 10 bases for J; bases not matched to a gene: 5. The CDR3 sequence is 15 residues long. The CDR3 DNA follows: TGTGCCAGCAGCCAAGGGACAGGGGAGGACTCACCCCTCCACTTT. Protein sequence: CASSQGTGEDSPLHF.

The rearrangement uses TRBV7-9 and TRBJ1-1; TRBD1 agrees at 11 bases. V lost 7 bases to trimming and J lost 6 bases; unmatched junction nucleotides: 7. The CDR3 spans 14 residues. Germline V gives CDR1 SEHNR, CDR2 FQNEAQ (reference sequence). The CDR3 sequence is CASTSGQGAAEAFF. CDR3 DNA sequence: TGTGCCAGCACCTCTGGACAGGGGGCGGCTGAAGCTTTCTTT.

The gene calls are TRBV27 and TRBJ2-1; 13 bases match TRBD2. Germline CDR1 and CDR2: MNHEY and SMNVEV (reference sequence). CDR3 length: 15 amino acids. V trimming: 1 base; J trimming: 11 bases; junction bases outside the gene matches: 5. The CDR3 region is CASSLWGLAGSQQFF. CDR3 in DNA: TGTGCCAGCAGTTTATGGGGACTAGCGGGATCCCAGCAGTTCTTC.

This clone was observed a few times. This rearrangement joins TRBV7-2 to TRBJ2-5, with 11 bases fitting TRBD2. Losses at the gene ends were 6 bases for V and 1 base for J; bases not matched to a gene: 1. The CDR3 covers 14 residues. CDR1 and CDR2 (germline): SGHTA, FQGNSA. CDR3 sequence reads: CASSTSGGQETQYF. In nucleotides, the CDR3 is TGTGCCAGCAGTACTAGCGGGGGCCAAGAGACCCAGTACTTC.

CDR3 nucleotides: TGTGCCTGGACGAGGCCGCAGCACGTCAAAAACATTCAGTACTTC. Protein: CAWTRPQHVKNIQYF. The V gene is TRBV30, the J gene TRBJ2-4; no clear D. Germline assignment: CDR1 GTSNPN and CDR2 SVGIG (reference sequence). The CDR3 consists of 15 residues. Trimming removed 4 bases from V and 3 bases from J, with 16 bases in between.

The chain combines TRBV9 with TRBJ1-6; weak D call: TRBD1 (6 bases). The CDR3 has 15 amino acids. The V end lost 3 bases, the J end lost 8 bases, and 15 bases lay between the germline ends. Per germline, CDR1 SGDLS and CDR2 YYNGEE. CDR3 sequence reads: CASSGYREKDSPLHF. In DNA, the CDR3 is TGTGCCAGCAGCGGGTACAGGGAAAAGGATTCACCCCTCCACTTT.

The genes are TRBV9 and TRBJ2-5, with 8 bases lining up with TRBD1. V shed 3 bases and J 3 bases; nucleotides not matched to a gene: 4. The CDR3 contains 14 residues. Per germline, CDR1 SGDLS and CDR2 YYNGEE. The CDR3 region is CASSGRTGKETQYF. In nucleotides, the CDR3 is TGTGCCAGCAGCGGAAGGACAGGGAAAGAGACCCAGTACTTC.

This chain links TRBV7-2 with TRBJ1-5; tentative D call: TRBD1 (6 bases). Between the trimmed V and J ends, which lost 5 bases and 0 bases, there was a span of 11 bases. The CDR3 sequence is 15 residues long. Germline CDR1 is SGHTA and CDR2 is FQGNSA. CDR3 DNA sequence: TGTGCCAGCAGCCCCCAGACAGGTAGCAATCAGCCCCAGCATTTT. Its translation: CASSPQTGSNQPQHF.

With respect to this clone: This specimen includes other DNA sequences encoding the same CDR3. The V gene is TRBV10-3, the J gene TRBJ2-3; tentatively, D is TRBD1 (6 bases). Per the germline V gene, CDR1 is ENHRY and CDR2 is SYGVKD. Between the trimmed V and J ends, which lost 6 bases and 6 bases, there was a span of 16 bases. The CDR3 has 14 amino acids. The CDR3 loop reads CAISDSTGSDTQYF. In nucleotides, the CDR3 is TGTGCCATCAGCGATTCGACAGGATCCGATACGCAGTATTTT.

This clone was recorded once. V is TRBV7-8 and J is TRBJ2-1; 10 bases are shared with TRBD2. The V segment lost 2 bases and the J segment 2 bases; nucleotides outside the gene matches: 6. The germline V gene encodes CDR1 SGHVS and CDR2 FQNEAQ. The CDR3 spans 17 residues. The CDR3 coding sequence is TGTGCCAGCAGCTTACTAGCGGGGGCCTCGCCCTACAATGAGCAGTTCTTC. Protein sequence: CASSLLAGASPYNEQFF.